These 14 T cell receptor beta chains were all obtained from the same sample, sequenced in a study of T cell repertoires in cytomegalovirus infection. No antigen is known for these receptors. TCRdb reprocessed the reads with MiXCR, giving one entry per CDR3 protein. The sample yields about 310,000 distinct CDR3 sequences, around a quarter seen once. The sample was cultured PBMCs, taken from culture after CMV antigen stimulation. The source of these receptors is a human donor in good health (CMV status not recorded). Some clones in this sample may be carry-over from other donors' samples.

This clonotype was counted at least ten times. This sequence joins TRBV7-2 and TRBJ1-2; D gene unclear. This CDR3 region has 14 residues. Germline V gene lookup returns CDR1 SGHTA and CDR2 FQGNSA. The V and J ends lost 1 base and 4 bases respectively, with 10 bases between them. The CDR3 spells CASSLDAIPYGYTF. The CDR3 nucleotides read TGTGCCAGCAGCTTAGATGCAATTCCCTATGGCTACACCTTC.

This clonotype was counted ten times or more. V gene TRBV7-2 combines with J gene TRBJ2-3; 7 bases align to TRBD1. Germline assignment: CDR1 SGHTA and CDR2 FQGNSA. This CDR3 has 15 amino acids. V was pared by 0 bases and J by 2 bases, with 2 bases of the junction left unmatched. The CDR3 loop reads CASSLAGQNTDTQYF. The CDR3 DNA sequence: TGTGCCAGCAGCTTAGCGGGACAGAACACAGATACGCAGTATTTT.

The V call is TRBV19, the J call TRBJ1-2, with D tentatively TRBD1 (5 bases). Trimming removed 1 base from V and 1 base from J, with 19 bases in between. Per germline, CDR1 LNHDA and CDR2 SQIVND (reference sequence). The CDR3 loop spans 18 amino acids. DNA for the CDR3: TGTGCCAGTAGTATAGGGAGAATGACAGAGTTGAGTAACTATGGCTACACCTTC. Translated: CASSIGRMTELSNYGYTF.

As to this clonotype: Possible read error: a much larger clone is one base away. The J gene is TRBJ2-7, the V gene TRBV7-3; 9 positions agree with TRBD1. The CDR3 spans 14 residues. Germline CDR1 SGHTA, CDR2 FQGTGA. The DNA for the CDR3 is TGTGCCAGCAGCGCGCGGGACAGGGCCTACGAGCAGTCCGTC. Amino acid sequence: CASSARDRAYEQSV.

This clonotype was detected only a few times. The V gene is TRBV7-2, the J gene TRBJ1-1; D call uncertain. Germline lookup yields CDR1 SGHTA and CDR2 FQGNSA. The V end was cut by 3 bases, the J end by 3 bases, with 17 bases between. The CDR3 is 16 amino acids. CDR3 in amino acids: CASSFPEWVEDTEAFF. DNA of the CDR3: TGTGCCAGCAGCTTTCCCGAGTGGGTGGAGGACACTGAAGCTTTCTTT.

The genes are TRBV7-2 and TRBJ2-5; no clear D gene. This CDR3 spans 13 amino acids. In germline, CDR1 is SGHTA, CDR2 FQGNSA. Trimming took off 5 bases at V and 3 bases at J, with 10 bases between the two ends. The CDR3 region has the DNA TGTGCCAGCAGCCGATCTAGAAAAGAGACCCAGTACTTC. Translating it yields CASSRSRKETQYF.

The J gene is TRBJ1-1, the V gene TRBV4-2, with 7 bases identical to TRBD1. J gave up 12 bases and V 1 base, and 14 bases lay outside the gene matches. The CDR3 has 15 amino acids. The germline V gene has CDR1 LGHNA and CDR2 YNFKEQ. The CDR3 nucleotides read TGTGCCAGCAGCCAAGTTAAAGGGGGCAGGGAGAGAACTTTCTTT. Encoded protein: CASSQVKGGRERTFF.

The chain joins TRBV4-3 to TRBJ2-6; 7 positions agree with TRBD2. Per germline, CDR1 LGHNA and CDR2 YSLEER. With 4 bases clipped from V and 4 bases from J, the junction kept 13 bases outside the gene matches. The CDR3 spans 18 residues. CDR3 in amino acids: CASSPTGAGVGGANVLTF. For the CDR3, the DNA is TGCGCCAGCAGCCCCACTGGGGCGGGAGTGGGGGGGGCCAACGTCCTGACTTTC.

The CDR3: CASSLVRVSSYNEQFF. CDR3 nucleotide sequence: TGTGCCAGCAGCTTGGTTAGAGTCAGCTCCTACAATGAGCAGTTCTTC. V usage is TRBV5-4 and J usage is TRBJ2-1; D is ambiguous. The CDR3 spans 16 residues. V was clipped by 0 bases and J by 0 bases, with 10 bases between them. The germline V gene has CDR1 SGHNT and CDR2 YYREEE (reference sequence).

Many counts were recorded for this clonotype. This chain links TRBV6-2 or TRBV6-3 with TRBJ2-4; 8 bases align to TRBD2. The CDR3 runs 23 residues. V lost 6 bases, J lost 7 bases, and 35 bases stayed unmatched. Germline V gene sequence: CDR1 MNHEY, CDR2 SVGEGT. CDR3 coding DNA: TGTGCCAGCAGCCCGATTGGGATCCGCGCCTCAGCCGGGAGGGTTGCGGTCCTGAACATTCAGTACTTC. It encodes CASSPIGIRASAGRVAVLNIQYF.

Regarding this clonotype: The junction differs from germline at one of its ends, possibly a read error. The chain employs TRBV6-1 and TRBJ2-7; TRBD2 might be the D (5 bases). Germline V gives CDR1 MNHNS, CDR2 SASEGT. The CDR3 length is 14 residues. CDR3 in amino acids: CASSETQPSIGIHF. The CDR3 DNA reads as TGTGCCAGCAGCGAAACACAACCTAGCATAGGGATCCACTTC.

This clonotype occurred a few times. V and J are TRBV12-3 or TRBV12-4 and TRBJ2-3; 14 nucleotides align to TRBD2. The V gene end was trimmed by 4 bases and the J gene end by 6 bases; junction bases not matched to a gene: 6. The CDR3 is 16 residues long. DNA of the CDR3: TGTGCCAGCAGTTCGCCGGGACTAGCGGGAGTTGATACGCAGTATTTT. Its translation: CASSSPGLAGVDTQYF.

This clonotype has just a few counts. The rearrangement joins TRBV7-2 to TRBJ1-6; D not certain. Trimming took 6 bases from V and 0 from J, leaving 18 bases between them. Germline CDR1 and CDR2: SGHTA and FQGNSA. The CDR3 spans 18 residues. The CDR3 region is CASSHSVGPFSYNSPLHF. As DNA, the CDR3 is TGTGCCAGCAGTCACTCGGTTGGGCCCTTCTCCTATAATTCACCCCTCCACTTT.

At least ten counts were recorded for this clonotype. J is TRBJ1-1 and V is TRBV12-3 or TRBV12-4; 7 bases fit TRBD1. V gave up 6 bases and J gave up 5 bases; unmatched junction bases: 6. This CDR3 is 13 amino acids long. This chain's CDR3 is CASSPTGRTEAFF. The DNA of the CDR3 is TGTGCCAGCAGCCCGACAGGGAGGACTGAAGCTTTCTTT.